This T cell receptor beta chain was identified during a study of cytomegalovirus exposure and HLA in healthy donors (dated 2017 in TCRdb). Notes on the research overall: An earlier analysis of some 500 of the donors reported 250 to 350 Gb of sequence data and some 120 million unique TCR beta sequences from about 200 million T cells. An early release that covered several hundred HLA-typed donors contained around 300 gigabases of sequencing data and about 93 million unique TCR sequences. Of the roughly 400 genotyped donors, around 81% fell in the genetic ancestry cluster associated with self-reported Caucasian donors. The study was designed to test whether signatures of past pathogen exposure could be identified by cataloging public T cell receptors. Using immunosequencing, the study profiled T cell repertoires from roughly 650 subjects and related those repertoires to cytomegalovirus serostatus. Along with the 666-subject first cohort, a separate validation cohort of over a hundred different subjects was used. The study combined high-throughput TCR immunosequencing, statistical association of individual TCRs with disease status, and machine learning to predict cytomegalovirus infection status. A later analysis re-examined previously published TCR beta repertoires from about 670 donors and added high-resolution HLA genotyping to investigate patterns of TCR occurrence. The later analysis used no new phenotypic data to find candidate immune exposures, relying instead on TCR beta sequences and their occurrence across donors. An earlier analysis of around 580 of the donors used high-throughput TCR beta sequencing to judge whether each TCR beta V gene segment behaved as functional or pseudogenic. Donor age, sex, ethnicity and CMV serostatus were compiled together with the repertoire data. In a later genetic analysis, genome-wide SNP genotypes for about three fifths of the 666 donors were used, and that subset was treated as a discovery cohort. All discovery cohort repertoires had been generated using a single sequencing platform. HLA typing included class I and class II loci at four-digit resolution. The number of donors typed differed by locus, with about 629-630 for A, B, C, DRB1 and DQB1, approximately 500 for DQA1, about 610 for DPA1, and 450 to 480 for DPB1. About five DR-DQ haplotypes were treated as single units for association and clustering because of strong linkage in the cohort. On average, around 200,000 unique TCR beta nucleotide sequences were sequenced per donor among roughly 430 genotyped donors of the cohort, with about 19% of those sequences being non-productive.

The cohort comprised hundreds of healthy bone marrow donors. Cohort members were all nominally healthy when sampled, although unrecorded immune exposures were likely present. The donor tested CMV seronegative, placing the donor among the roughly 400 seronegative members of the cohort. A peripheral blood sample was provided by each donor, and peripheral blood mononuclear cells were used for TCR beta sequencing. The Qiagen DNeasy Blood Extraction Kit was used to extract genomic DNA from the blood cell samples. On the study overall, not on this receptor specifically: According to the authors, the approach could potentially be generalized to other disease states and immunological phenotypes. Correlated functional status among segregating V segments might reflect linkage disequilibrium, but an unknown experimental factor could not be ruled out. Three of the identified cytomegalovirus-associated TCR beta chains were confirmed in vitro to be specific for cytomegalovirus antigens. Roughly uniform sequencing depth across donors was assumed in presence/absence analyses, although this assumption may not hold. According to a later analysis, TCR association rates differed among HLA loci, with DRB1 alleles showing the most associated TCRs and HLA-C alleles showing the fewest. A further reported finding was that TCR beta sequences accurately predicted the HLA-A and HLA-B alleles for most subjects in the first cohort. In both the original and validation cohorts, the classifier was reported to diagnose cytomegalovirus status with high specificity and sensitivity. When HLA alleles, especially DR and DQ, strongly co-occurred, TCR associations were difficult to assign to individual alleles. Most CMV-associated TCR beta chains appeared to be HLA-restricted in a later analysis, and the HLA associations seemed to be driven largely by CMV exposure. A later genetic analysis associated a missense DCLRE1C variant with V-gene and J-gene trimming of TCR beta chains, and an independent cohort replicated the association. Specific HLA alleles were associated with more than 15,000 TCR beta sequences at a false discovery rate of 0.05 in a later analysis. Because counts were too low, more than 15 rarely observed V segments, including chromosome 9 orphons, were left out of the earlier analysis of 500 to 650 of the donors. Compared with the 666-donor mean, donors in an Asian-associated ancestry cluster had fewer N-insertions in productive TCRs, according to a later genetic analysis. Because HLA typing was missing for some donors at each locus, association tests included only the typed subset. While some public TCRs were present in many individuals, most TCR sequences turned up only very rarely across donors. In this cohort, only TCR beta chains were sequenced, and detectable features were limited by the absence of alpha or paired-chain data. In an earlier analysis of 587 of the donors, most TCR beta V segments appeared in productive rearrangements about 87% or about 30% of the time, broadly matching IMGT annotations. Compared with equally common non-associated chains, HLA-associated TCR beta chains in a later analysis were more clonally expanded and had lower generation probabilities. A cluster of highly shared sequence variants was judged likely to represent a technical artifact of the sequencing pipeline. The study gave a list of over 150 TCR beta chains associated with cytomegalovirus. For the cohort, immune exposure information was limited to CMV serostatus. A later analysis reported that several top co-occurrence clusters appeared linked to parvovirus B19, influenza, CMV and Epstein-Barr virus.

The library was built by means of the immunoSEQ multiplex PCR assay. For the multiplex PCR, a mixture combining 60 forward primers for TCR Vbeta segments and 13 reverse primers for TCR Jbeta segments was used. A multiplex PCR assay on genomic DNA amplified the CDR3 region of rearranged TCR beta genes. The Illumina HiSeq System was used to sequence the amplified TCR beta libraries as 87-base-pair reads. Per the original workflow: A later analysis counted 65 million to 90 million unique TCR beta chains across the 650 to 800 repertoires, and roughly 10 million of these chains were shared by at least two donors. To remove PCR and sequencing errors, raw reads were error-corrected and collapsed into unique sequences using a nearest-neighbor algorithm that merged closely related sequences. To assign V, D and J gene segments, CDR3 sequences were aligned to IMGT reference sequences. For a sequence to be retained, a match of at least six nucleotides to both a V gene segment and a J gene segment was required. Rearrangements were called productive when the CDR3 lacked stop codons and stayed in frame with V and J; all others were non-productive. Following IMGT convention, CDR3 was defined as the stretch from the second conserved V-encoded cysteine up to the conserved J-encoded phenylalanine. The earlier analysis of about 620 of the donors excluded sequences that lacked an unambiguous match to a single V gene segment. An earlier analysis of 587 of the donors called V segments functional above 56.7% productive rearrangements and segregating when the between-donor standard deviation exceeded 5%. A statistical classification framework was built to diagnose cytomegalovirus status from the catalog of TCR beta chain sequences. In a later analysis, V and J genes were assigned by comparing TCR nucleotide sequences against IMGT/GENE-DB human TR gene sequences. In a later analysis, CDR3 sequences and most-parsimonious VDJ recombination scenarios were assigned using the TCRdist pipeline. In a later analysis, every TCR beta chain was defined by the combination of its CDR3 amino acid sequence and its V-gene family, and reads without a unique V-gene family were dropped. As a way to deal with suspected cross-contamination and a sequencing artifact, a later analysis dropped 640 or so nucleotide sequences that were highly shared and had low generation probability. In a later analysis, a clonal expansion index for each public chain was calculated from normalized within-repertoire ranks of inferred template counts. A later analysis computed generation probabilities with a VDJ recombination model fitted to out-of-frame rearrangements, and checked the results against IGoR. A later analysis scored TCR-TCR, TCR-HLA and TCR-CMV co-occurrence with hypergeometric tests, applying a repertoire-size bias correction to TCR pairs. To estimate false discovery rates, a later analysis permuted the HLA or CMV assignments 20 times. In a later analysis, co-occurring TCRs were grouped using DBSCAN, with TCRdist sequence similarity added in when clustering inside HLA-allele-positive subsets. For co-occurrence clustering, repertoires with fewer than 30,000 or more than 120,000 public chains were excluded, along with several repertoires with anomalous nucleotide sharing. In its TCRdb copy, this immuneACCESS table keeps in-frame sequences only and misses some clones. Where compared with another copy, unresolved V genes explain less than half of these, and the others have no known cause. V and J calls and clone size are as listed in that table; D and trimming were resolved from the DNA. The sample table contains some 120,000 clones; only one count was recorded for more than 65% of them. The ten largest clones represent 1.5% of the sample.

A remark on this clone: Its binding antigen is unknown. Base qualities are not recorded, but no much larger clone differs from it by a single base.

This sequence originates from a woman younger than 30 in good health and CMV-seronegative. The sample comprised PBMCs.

CDR3 loop: CASSLLPGQGAGGANVLTF. The DNA is TGTGCCAGCTCACTTCTCCCGGGACAGGGGGCAGGTGGGGCCAACGTCCTGACTTTC. The chain joins TRBV18 to TRBJ2-6; 12 central nucleotides agree with TRBD1. The CDR3 covers 19 residues, taking in both the cysteine and the phenylalanine. The read is trimmed to its CDR3 DNA, 57 bases read in frame from base 1. The germline V gene specifies KGHSH as CDR1 and LQKENI as CDR2. V has 4 bases trimmed and J has 3 bases trimmed; junction bases matching no gene number 10. When the CDR3 is completed using the reference TRBV18 and TRBJ2-6 genes on either side, the full variable domain is NAGVMQNPRHLVRRRGQEARLRCSPMKGHSHVYWYRQLPEEGLKFMVYLQKENIIDESGMPKERFSAEFPKEGPSILRIQQVVRGDSAAYFCASSLLPGQGAGGANVLTFGAGSRLTVL.